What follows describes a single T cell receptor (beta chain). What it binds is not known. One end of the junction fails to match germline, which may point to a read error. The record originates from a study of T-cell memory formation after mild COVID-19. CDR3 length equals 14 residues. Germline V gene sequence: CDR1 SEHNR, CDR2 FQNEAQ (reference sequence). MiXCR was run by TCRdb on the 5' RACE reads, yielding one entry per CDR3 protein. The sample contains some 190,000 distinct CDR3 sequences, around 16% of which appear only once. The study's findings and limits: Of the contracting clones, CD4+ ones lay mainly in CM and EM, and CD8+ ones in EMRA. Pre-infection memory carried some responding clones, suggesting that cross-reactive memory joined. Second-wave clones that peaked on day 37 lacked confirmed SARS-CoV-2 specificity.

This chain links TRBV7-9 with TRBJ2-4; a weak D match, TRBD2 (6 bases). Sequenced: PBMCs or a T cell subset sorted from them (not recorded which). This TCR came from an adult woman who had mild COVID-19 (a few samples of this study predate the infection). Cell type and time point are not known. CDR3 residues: CACSLEGAKNIQYF. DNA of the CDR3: TGTGCCTGCAGCTTGGAGGGGGCCAAAAACATTCAGTACTTC.